This T cell receptor beta chain was captured in a study of identical twins. Study-wide points: A lower insertion count was a feature of abundant cord blood beta clonotypes, with no such feature in memory repertoires.

On this clonotype: What it binds is not known.

TCRdb itself ran the 5' RACE reads through MiXCR, one entry per CDR3 protein. The sample yields some 900,000 distinct CDR3 sequences, around an eighth seen once. Germline lookup yields CDR1 MDHEN and CDR2 SYDVKM. The CDR3 is made up of 15 amino acids. V lost 4 bases, J lost 1 base, and 12 bases lay in between. These data also featured in a second study, about yellow fever vaccine responses in identical twins.

The source is a young woman in good health. This rearrangement joins TRBV28 to TRBJ2-3, with D uncertain. The sample consisted of PBMCs. The DNA of the CDR3 is TGTGCCAGCAGTTCCGGAGCTACCCGCACAGATACGCAGTATTTT. This encodes CASSSGATRTDTQYF.